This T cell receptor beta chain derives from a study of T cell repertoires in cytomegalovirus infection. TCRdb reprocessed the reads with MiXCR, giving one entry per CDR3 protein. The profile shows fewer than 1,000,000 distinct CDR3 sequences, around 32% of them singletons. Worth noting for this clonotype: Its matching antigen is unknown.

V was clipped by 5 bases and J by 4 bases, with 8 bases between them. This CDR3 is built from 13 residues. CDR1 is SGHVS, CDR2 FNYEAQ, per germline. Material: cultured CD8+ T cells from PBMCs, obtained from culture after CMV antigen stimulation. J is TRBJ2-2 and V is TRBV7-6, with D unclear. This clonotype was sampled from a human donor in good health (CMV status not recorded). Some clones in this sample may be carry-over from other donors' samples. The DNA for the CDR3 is TGTGCCAGCAGCCGATCCGGCACCGGGGAGCTGTTTTTT. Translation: CASSRSGTGELFF. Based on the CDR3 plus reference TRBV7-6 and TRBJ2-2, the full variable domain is GAGVSQSPRYKVTKRGQDVALRCDPISGHVSLYWYRQALGQGPEFLTYFNYEAQQDKSGLPNDRFSAERPEGSISTLTIQRTEQRDSAMYRCASSRSGTGELFFGEGSRLTVL.